The 28 T cell receptor beta chains below all came from one sample that was sequenced in a study of T cell repertoires in aging, cancer and after chemotherapy. A mixed TRB-A/B primer pool amplified rearranged TRB by multiplex touch-down PCR. TCRdb recomputed calls from the multiplex PCR reads with MiXCR, one row per CDR3 protein. The table records roughly 1,800 distinct CDR3 sequences, more than 25% of them present only once. Amplification of TCR beta used genomic DNA extracted from peripheral blood. Sequenced input: blood. The receptor source for this set is a human donor with a solid tumor.

This clonotype was detected only a few times. CDR3 residues: CASSLTNWAYEQYF. CDR3 bases: TGTGCCAGCAGCTTGACGAATTGGGCCTACGAGCAGTACTTC. The chain carries TRBV7-2 and TRBJ2-7; D remains ambiguous. Germline CDR1 reads SGHTA; CDR2 reads FQGNSA. CDR3 size: 14 residues. V lost 3 bases and J lost 2, with 11 bases in between.

The genes are TRBV20-1 and TRBJ2-1; 8 nucleotides match TRBD2. V trimming: 6 bases; J trimming: 3 bases; junction bases outside the gene matches: 7. The CDR3 length is 14 residues. Germline assignment: CDR1 DFQATT and CDR2 SNEGSKA (reference sequence). The CDR3 DNA reads as TGCAGTGCCATCCCCGGGACTAGCTACAATGAGCAGTTCTTC. Translating gives CSAIPGTSYNEQFF.

This clonotype has just one count. V is TRBV30 and J is TRBJ2-7; maybe TRBD1 (5 bases). CDR3 length: 12 amino acids. CDR1 is GTSNPN, CDR2 SVGIG, per germline (reference sequence). V gave up 3 bases and J gave up 6 bases, with 12 bases separating them. This CDR3 reads CAWRPGRVEQYF. CDR3 nucleotide sequence: TGTGCCTGGAGGCCTGGCAGGGTCGAGCAGTACTTC.

This clonotype is medium-sized by share. The rearrangement uses TRBV27 and TRBJ2-1, with TRBD2 matching over 7 bases. The CDR3 consists of 14 residues. Trimming took 7 bases from V and 0 from J; bases not matched to a gene: 3. Germline CDR1 is MNHEY and CDR2 is SMNVEV (reference sequence). The CDR3 region is CASTRGSSYNEQFF. As DNA, the CDR3 is TGTGCCAGCACCCGCGGGAGCTCCTACAATGAGCAGTTCTTC.

The rearrangement uses TRBV5-8 and TRBJ1-3; weak D call: TRBD1 (6 bases). Trimming pared 0 bases from V and 6 bases from J, leaving 13 bases between. Germline V CDR1 and CDR2: SGHTS, YDEGEE. The CDR3 contains 15 residues. DNA of the CDR3: TGTGCCAGCAGCTTGGCCGCAGGGGTTTCAAACACCATATATTTT. Its protein product is CASSLAAGVSNTIYF.

V and J are TRBV20-1 and TRBJ1-2; 7 nucleotides match TRBD1. CDR3 length equals 15 residues. V lost 0 bases, J lost 4 bases, and 8 bases stayed unmatched. CDR1 DFQATT and CDR2 SNEGSKA come from the germline V gene (reference sequence). The CDR3 loop reads CSARDFRGGAYGYTF. The CDR3 region has the DNA TGCAGTGCTAGAGATTTCAGGGGGGGGGCCTATGGCTACACCTTC.

This clonotype was seen more than once but under ten times. The J gene is TRBJ2-1, the V gene TRBV5-4; 8 nucleotides align to TRBD2. CDR3 length: 15 residues. Germline lookup yields CDR1 SGHNT and CDR2 YYREEE (reference sequence). J gave up 6 bases and V 1 base, and 6 bases lay outside the gene matches. The CDR3 nucleotides are TGTGCCAGCAGCTTGTGGCGGGAGGTTAGCAATGAGCAGTTCTTC. Translating gives CASSLWREVSNEQFF.

The chain links TRBV7-2 to TRBJ1-5; D is uncertain. CDR1 and CDR2 from the germline V gene are SGHTA and FQGNSA. CDR3 length: 16 amino acids. Between the trimmed V and J ends, which lost 4 bases and 0 bases, there was a span of 13 bases. The CDR3 coding sequence is TGTGCCAGCAGCTCCCATTCCGGCCCTAGCAATCAGCCCCAGCATTTT. Protein product: CASSSHSGPSNQPQHF.

The V and J genes are TRBV6-5 and TRBJ2-7, with 12 bases fitting TRBD2. The CDR3 is 15 amino acids. CDR1 is MNHEY and CDR2 is SVGAGI in the germline V gene. V dropped 0 bases and J dropped 5; count of bases not matched to a gene: 2. In nucleotides, the CDR3 is TGTGCCAGCAGTTACTCGACTAGCGGGAGACACGAGCAGTACTTC. It yields the protein CASSYSTSGRHEQYF.

J is TRBJ2-3 and V is TRBV7-9, with D perhaps matching TRBD2 (7 bases). Trimming cost V 0 bases and J 3 bases, with 10 bases left between them. This CDR3 is 15 amino acids long. Germline V lookup: CDR1 SEHNR, CDR2 FQNEAQ (reference sequence). The CDR3 DNA reads TGTGCCAGCAGCTTAGCGGGGGGGCCTACAGATACGCAGTATTTT. Amino acid sequence: CASSLAGGPTDTQYF.

This clonotype came up a few times. The chain employs TRBV4-3 and TRBJ2-2; a possible D gene is TRBD1 (5 bases). V was shortened by 6 bases and J by 2 bases, with 10 bases between the two germline ends. Germline CDR1 reads LGHNA; CDR2 reads YSLEER. There are 14 residues in the CDR3. The CDR3 sequence: CASRVGENTGELFF. CDR3 nucleotides: TGCGCCAGCAGGGTAGGGGAAAACACCGGGGAGCTGTTTTTT.

V is TRBV11-2 and J is TRBJ2-1, with 7 bases fitting TRBD2. From germline, CDR1 is SGHAT and CDR2 FQNNGV. CDR3 length: 16 residues. With 4 bases clipped from V and 7 bases from J, the junction kept 13 bases outside the gene matches. The CDR3: CASSYRAGPNRNEQFF. CDR3 nucleotides: TGTGCCAGCAGCTACAGAGCGGGACCGAACCGGAATGAGCAGTTCTTC.

By share of the sample, this clonotype is medium-sized. V and J are TRBV6-5 and TRBJ2-1; TRBD2 agrees at 9 bases. V shed 6 bases, J shed 11 bases, and the junction held 26 bases outside the gene matches. This CDR3 comprises 19 residues. Germline CDR1 is MNHEY and CDR2 is SVGAGI. This CDR3 is CASSPLNMAGGPASGKQFF. CDR3 bases: TGTGCCAGCAGCCCCCTTAATATGGCGGGAGGGCCCGCCAGTGGTAAGCAGTTCTTC.

This clonotype was counted only a few times. This rearrangement joins TRBV6-1 to TRBJ1-2, with D possibly TRBD1 on 5 matching bases. Trimming pared 5 bases from V and 4 bases from J, leaving 17 bases between. CDR3 length equals 15 residues. The germline V gene has CDR1 MNHNS and CDR2 SASEGT. CDR3 in DNA: TGTGCCAGCAGTTCAGGGACCTCCGGGGGCTATGGCTACACCTTC. Encoded protein: CASSSGTSGGYGYTF.

In its sample, this clonotype ranks as large. This chain links TRBV19 with TRBJ2-3, with TRBD2 matching over 13 bases. Germline trimming cut 3 bases from V and 4 bases from J; bases unmatched to any gene: 7. From germline, CDR1 is LNHDA and CDR2 SQIVND (reference sequence). CDR3 size: 17 residues. The chain's CDR3 is CASSIIVGLAGSDTQYF. The CDR3 region has the DNA TGTGCCAGTAGTATTATAGTGGGACTAGCGGGATCAGATACGCAGTATTTT.

This clonotype was found a few times. The rearrangement uses TRBV5-4 and TRBJ2-7; TRBD1 or TRBD2 may be the D gene (5 bases each). V lost 4 bases to trimming and J lost 10 bases, with 21 bases between them. Per the germline V gene, CDR1 is SGHNT and CDR2 is YYREEE (reference sequence). The CDR3 has 14 amino acids. The CDR3 spells CASSRPGTFSEQYF. Here the CDR3 DNA reads TGTGCCAGCAGCCGTCCCGGGACCTTCTCCGAACAGTACTTC.

By its share, this clonotype is medium-sized. The chain is built from TRBV5-5 and TRBJ1-3; tentatively, D is TRBD1 (5 bases). V shed 1 base and J shed 4 bases, with 12 bases lying between them. CDR3 length: 15 amino acids. Germline CDR1 reads SGHKS; CDR2 reads YYEKEE (reference sequence). CDR3 sequence reads: CASSLRPDNGNTIYF. CDR3 sequence (DNA): TGTGCCAGCAGCTTGAGGCCGGACAACGGAAACACCATATATTTT. The whole variable domain, filled in from reference TRBV5-5 and TRBJ1-3, reads DAGVTQSPTHLIKTRGQQVTLRCSPISGHKSVSWYQQVLGQGPQFIFQYYEKEERGRGNFPDRFSARQFPNYSSELNVNALLLGDSALYLCASSLRPDNGNTIYFGEGSWLTVV.

This clonotype is labeled as medium-sized. The rearrangement joins TRBV6-5 to TRBJ2-3, with D perhaps TRBD1 (6 bases). CDR3 length: 15 amino acids. Germline values: CDR1 MNHEY, CDR2 SVGAGI. The ends were cut back, 2 bases at V and 5 bases at J, with 14 bases in the middle. The CDR3 protein is CASSYGGYFEDTQYF. CDR3 bases: TGTGCCAGCAGTTACGGGGGCTACTTCGAAGATACGCAGTATTTT.

This clonotype was observed a few times. The rearrangement uses TRBV24-1 and TRBJ2-3; possible D gene TRBD1, 5 bases. Trimming removed 4 bases at V and 1 base at J, with 8 bases between. The germline CDR1 and CDR2 sequences are KGHDR and SFDVKD. The CDR3 covers 14 residues. The CDR3 protein is CATSEGPGTDTQYF. The CDR3 nucleotides are TGTGCCACCAGTGAGGGGCCCGGCACAGATACGCAGTATTTT.

This clonotype turned up a few times. The V call is TRBV6-6, the J call TRBJ1-5; D gene unclear. Germline assignment: CDR1 MNHNY and CDR2 SVGAGI (reference sequence). This CDR3 contains 13 residues. Trimming took off 11 bases at V and 3 bases at J, with 14 bases between the two ends. CDR3 coding DNA: TGTGCCGCCTCTAGGGAACCCAATCAGCCCCAGCATTTT. Protein product: CAASREPNQPQHF.

This clonotype is termed medium-sized (0.01 to 0.1%). The chain carries TRBV5-4 and TRBJ2-7, with TRBD1 matching over 10 bases. The CDR3 is made up of 15 amino acids. With 4 bases clipped from V and 2 bases from J, the junction kept 6 bases outside the gene matches. Germline CDR1 reads SGHNT; CDR2 reads YYREEE (reference sequence). The CDR3 DNA follows: TGTGCCAGCAGCATCCGGACAGGGGGTCCCTACGAGCAGTACTTC. Residues: CASSIRTGGPYEQYF.

The sample holds a few counts of this clonotype. This chain joins TRBV12-3 or TRBV12-4 and TRBJ2-1, with TRBD2 identical over 9 bases. The CDR3 extends over 15 amino acids. The V and J ends lost 4 bases and 1 base, in that order; junction bases with no gene match: 2. The CDR3 protein is CASSSTSGSYNEQFF. CDR3 coding DNA: TGTGCCAGCAGTTCGACTAGCGGATCCTACAATGAGCAGTTCTTC.

This clonotype has more than one count but fewer than ten. This chain connects TRBV12-3 or TRBV12-4 to TRBJ1-2; D is possibly TRBD1 (6 bases). Trimming took 5 bases from V and 8 from J, leaving 18 bases between them. CDR3 length: 14 amino acids. Here the CDR3 reads CASSASTTGLGYTF. The CDR3 nucleotides are TGTGCCAGCAGTGCCTCGACCACAGGGTTAGGCTACACCTTC.

This clonotype is labeled medium-sized. This chain joins TRBV19 and TRBJ2-7, with D tentatively TRBD1 (6 bases). From germline, CDR1 is LNHDA and CDR2 SQIVND (reference sequence). The CDR3 runs 13 residues. V was cut by 8 bases and J by 5 bases, with 16 bases left in between. The CDR3 coding sequence is TGTGCCAGTTCCTACAGGGATGTGGACGAGCAGTACTTC. It translates to CASSYRDVDEQYF.

This chain connects TRBV6-2 or TRBV6-3 to TRBJ2-7, with TRBD2 matching 7 bases. This CDR3 region has 14 residues. Germline CDR1 MNHEY, CDR2 SVGEGT. V was clipped by 4 bases and J by 6 bases; unmatched bases: 9. CDR3 sequence: CASSSVGGPVEQYF. The CDR3 DNA follows: TGTGCCAGCAGTTCAGTGGGAGGGCCAGTCGAGCAGTACTTC.

This clonotype is classed as medium-sized (0.01 to 0.1%). The V gene is TRBV6-5, the J gene TRBJ2-1, with 7 bases fitting TRBD2. The CDR3 covers 14 residues. Trimming took 4 bases from V and 9 from J; bases not matched to a gene: 9. The germline V gene encodes CDR1 MNHEY and CDR2 SVGAGI. As DNA, the CDR3 is TGTGCCAGCAGTTGGAGTCTTTGGGAGGGTGAGCAGTTCTTC. Encoded protein: CASSWSLWEGEQFF.

This clonotype is termed medium-sized. The rearrangement uses TRBV12-3 or TRBV12-4 and TRBJ2-1, with D maybe TRBD1 (6 bases). CDR3 size: 15 residues. Trimming stripped 5 bases from V and 7 bases from J, with 18 bases between. CDR3 sequence (DNA): TGTGCCAGCAGTCCCCAGGGGCAGCTGGGGAATGAGCAGTTCTTC. Translated: CASSPQGQLGNEQFF.

V is TRBV5-4 and J is TRBJ1-1, with unresolved D. With 4 bases removed from V and 4 bases from J, the gap between germline ends came to 17 bases. CDR3 length equals 15 residues. CDR1 and CDR2 (germline): SGHNT, YYREEE (reference sequence). CDR3 loop: CASSPRTAGGTEAFF. The CDR3 DNA follows: TGTGCCAGCAGCCCAAGGACCGCCGGTGGCACTGAAGCTTTCTTT.